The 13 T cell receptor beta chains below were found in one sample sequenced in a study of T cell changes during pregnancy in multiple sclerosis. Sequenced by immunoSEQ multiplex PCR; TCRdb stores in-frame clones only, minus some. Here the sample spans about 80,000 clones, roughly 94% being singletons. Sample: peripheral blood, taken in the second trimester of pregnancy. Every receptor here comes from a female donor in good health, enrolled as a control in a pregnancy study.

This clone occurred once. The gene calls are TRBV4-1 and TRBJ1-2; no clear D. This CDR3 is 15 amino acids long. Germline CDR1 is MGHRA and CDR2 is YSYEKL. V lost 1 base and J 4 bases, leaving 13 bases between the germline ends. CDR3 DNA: TGCGCCAGCAGCCAAGTTATTAACTTTGTCTATGGCTACACCTTC. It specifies CASSQVINFVYGYTF.

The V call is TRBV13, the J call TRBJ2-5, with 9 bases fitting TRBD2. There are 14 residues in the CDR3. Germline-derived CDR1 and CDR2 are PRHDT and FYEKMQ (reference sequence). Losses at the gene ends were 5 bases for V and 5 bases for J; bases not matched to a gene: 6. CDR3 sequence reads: CASSPSGKEETQYF. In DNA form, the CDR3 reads TGTGCCAGCAGCCCTAGCGGGAAGGAGGAGACCCAGTACTTC.

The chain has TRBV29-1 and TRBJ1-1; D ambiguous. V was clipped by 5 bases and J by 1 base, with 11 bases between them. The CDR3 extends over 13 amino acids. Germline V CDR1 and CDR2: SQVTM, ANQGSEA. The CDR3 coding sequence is TGCAGCGTTATTACAGAGACGAACACTGAAGCTTTCTTT. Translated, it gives CSVITETNTEAFF. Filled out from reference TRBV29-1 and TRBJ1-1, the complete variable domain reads SAVISQKPSRDICQRGTSLTIQCQVDSQVTMMFWYRQQPGQSLTLIATANQGSEATYESGFVIDKFPISRPNLTFSTLTVSNMSPEDSSIYLCSVITETNTEAFFGQGTRLTVV.

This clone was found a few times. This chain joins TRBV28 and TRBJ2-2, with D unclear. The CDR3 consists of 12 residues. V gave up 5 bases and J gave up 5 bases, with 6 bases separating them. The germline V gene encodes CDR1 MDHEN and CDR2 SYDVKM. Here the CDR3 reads CASSTPTGELFF. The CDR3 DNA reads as TGTGCCAGCAGTACTCCGACCGGGGAGCTGTTTTTT.

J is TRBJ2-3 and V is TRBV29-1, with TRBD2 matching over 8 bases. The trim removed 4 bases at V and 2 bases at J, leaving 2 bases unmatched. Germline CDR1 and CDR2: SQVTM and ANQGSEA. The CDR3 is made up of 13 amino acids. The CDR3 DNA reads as TGCAGCGTTGCCGGGAGGGCCACAGATACGCAGTATTTT. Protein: CSVAGRATDTQYF.

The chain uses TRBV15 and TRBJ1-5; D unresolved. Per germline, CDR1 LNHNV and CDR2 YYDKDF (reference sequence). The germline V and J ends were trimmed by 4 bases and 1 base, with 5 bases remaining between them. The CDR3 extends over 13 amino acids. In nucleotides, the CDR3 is TGTGCCACCAGCACTGAGAGCAATCAGCCCCAGCATTTT. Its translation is CATSTESNQPQHF.

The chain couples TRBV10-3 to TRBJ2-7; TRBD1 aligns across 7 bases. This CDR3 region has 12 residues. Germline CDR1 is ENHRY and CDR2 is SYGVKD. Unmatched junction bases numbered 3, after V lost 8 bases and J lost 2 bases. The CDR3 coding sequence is TGTGCCATCGGGGACAGAACCTACGAGCAGTACTTC. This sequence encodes CAIGDRTYEQYF.

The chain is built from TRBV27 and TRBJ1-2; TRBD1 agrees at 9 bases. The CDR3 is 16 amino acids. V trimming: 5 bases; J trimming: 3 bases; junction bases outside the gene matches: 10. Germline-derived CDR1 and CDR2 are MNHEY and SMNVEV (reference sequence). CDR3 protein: CASSPTRTGEDYGYTF. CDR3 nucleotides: TGTGCCAGCAGTCCCACCCGGACAGGGGAAGACTATGGCTACACCTTC.

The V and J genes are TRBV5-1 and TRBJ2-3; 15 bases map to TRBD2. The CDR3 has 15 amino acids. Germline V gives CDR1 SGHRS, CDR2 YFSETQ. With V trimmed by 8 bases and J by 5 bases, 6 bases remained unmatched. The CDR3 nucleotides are TGCGCCAGTGGACTAGCGGGAGGGTTTGGAGATACGCAGTATTTT. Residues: CASGLAGGFGDTQYF.

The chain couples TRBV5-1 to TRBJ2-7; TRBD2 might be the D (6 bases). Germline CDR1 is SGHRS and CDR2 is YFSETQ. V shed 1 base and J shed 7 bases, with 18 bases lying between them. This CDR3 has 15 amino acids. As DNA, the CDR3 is TGCGCCAGCAGCTTGATGGGACTCCCATCTCGGGAGCAGTACTTC. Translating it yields CASSLMGLPSREQYF. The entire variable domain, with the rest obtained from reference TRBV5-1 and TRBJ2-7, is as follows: KAGVTQTPRYLIKTRGQQVTLSCSPISGHRSVSWYQQTPGQGLQFLFEYFSETQRNKGNFPGRFSGRQFSNSRSEMNVSTLELGDSALYLCASSLMGLPSREQYFGPGTRLTVT.

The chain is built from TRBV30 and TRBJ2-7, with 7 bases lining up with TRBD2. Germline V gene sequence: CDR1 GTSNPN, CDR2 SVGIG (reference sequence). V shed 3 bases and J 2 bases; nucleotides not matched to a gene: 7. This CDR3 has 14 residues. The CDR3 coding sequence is TGTGCCTGGAGCCTGGGGGGAGGGCCCTACGAGCAGTACTTC. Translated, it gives CAWSLGGGPYEQYF.

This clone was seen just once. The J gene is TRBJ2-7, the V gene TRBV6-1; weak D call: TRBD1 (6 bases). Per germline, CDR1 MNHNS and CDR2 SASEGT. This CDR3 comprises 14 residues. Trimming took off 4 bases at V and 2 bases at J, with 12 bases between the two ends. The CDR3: CASSGGLTAYEQYF. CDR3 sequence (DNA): TGTGCCAGCAGTGGGGGGCTCACCGCCTACGAGCAGTACTTC.

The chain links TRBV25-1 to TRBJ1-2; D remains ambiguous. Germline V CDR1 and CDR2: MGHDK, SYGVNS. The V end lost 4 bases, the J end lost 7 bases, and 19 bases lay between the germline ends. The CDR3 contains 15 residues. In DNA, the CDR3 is TGTGCCAGCAGTGGGGCAGAAAAACCGATATTTGGCTACACCTTC. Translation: CASSGAEKPIFGYTF.